The 24 T cell receptor beta chains below were found in one sample sequenced in a study of STAT3 mutations in large granular lymphocyte leukemia (dated by TCRdb to about 2019). The research as a whole found: At least one immunodominant TCRbeta clonotype was present in every T-LGLL patient, and multiple immunodominant subclonotypes appeared in about half of the T-LGLL patients.

Library preparation was by the immunoSEQ multiplex PCR assay. TCRdb obtained this table from immuneACCESS and retained in-frame rearrangements with V and J assigned. These tables miss some clones; where compared with another copy, unresolved V genes account for less than half of the shortfall, and the remainder is unexplained. The sample yields 15,000 to 20,000 clones; roughly 86% were counted once. The ten largest clones represent about 9% of the sample. Their specific antigens are unknown. Source material: peripheral blood mononuclear cells. These receptors originate from a man aged 50 to 59 with T-cell large granular lymphocyte leukemia. Some clones in this sample may be carry-over from other donors' samples. The age is the age at diagnosis.

The chain is built from TRBV30 and TRBJ2-5, with TRBD2 matching 7 bases. The V and J ends lost 4 bases and 5 bases, in that order; junction bases with no gene match: 7. The CDR3 sequence is 13 residues long. Germline V gene data show CDR1 as GTSNPN and CDR2 as SVGIG (reference sequence). The CDR3, as DNA: TGTGCCTGGACTAGCGGATGGGCGGAGACCCAGTACTTC. This gives the protein CAWTSGWAETQYF.

This clone was detected a few times. The chain recombines TRBV6-5 with TRBJ1-5; 7 nucleotides match TRBD1. The CDR3 covers 13 residues. V gave up 6 bases and J gave up 7 bases; unmatched junction bases: 6. Germline V gene lookup returns CDR1 MNHEY and CDR2 SVGAGI. CDR3 sequence (DNA): TGTGCCAGCAGCACAGGGGAATGGCAGCCCCAGCATTTT. Translating gives CASSTGEWQPQHF.

The J gene is TRBJ1-2, the V gene TRBV5-6; the D gene is possibly TRBD1 (6 bases). The V end was cut by 5 bases, the J end by 2 bases, with 13 bases between. There are 14 residues in the CDR3. Germline-derived CDR1 and CDR2 are SGHDT and YYEEEE. The CDR3 DNA reads as TGTGCCAGCAGATCCGTGGGGGCCAACTATGGCTACACCTTC. Translated, it gives CASRSVGANYGYTF. The full variable domain, completed using reference TRBV5-6 and TRBJ1-2, is DAGVTQSPTHLIKTRGQQVTLRCSPKSGHDTVSWYQQALGQGPQFIFQYYEEEERQRGNFPDRFSGHQFPNYSSELNVNALLLGDSALYLCASRSVGANYGYTFGSGTRLTVV.

The CDR3 sequence: CASSPIGGANVLTF. The DNA of the CDR3 is TGTGCCAGCAGCCCCATCGGTGGGGCCAACGTCCTGACTTTC. J is TRBJ2-6 and V is TRBV7-9; unclear D gene. CDR1 SEHNR and CDR2 FQNEAQ come from the germline V gene (reference sequence). V was trimmed by 5 bases and J by 3 bases, leaving 8 bases between them. This CDR3 region has 14 residues.

The chain uses TRBV15 and TRBJ2-7, with D perhaps TRBD1 (5 bases). The CDR3 totals 12 residues. Germline-derived CDR1 and CDR2 are LNHNV and YYDKDF (reference sequence). V was pared by 6 bases and J by 1 base, with 7 bases between. DNA for the CDR3: TGTGCCACCAGTTCAGGGTCCTACGAGCAGTACTTC. It yields the protein CATSSGSYEQYF.

The V call is TRBV5-1, the J call TRBJ2-2; TRBD1 matches 12 bases. The CDR3 contains 15 residues. The V gene end was trimmed by 4 bases and the J gene end by 7 bases; junction bases not matched to a gene: 5. Looked up from germline, CDR1 is SGHRS and CDR2 is YFSETQ. This CDR3 is CASSQGQGARGELFF. The CDR3 nucleotides are TGCGCCAGCAGCCAGGGACAGGGGGCGCGCGGGGAGCTGTTTTTT. The whole variable domain, remainder taken from reference TRBV5-1 and TRBJ2-2, is KAGVTQTPRYLIKTRGQQVTLSCSPISGHRSVSWYQQTPGQGLQFLFEYFSETQRNKGNFPGRFSGRQFSNSRSEMNVSTLELGDSALYLCASSQGQGARGELFFGEGSRLTVL.

The chain combines TRBV7-9 with TRBJ1-1; D call uncertain. The germline gives CDR1 SEHNR, CDR2 FQNEAQ (reference sequence). V shed 6 bases and J shed 1 base, with 6 bases lying between them. The CDR3 contains 12 residues. This chain's CDR3 is CASSSTNTEAFF. The CDR3 DNA reads TGTGCCAGCAGTTCTACGAACACTGAAGCTTTCTTT.

In this sample, this clone turned up once. The chain uses TRBV29-1 and TRBJ2-2; the D is unclear. The CDR3 consists of 12 residues. Deletions cut 7 bases from V and 1 base from J, with 7 bases between. Germline assignment: CDR1 SQVTM and CDR2 ANQGSEA. The CDR3 nucleotides read TGCAGCGCCGGCGGGAACACCGGGGAGCTGTTTTTT. Its protein product is CSAGGNTGELFF.

V usage is TRBV2 and J usage is TRBJ1-2; no clear D gene. Looked up from germline, CDR1 is SNHLY and CDR2 is FYNNEI. Trimming stripped 2 bases from V and 7 bases from J, with 11 bases between. The CDR3 totals 13 residues. The CDR3, as DNA: TGTGCCAGCAGTGAATCAGAATCTCTTGGCTACACCTTC. This codes for CASSESESLGYTF.

The V gene is TRBV10-3, the J gene TRBJ1-2, with 8 bases matching TRBD1. Germline V gene sequence: CDR1 ENHRY, CDR2 SYGVKD. V shed 6 bases, J shed 6 bases, and the junction held 15 bases outside the gene matches. The CDR3 extends over 16 amino acids. The CDR3 DNA follows: TGTGCCATCAGCAAAGGCGGGGGCAGGGGGCCGGATGGCTACACCTTC. Its translation is CAISKGGGRGPDGYTF.

This clone was seen only once. The chain couples TRBV5-1 to TRBJ1-1; D is uncertain. The V end was cut by 0 bases, the J end by 1 base, with 13 bases between. The length of the CDR3 is 16 residues. CDR1 and CDR2 from the germline V gene are SGHRS and YFSETQ. As DNA, the CDR3 is TGCGCCAGCAGCTTGGAGGCGTCGCGAACGAACACTGAAGCTTTCTTT. This encodes CASSLEASRTNTEAFF.

The V and J genes are TRBV2 and TRBJ2-1; D is undetermined. Germline V gives CDR1 SNHLY, CDR2 FYNNEI. This CDR3 is 12 amino acids long. The germline V and J ends were trimmed by 5 bases and 2 bases, with 4 bases remaining between them. The CDR3 reads CASSPTYNEQFF. The CDR3 DNA follows: TGTGCCAGCAGTCCTACCTACAATGAGCAGTTCTTC.

The rearrangement uses TRBV16 and TRBJ2-7; no definite D call. The CDR3 is made up of 11 amino acids. V lost 4 bases to trimming and J lost 1 base, with 2 bases between them. The germline V gene encodes CDR1 KGHSY and CDR2 FQNENV. The CDR3 DNA sequence: TGTGCCAGCAGCCCGTCCTACGAGCAGTACTTC. Translation gives CASSPSYEQYF. Variable domain in full (rest from reference TRBV16 and TRBJ2-7): GEEVAQTPKHLVRGEGQKAKLYCAPIKGHSYVFWYQQVLKNEFKFLISFQNENVFDETGMPKERFSAKCLPNSPCSLEIQATKLEDSAVYFCASSPSYEQYFGPGTRLTVT.

This clone was seen only a few times. This chain connects TRBV2 to TRBJ1-4; D not resolved. The CDR3 length is 14 residues. Trimming removed 3 bases from V and 2 bases from J, with 7 bases in between. From germline, CDR1 is SNHLY and CDR2 FYNNEI. The CDR3 DNA reads as TGTGCCAGCAGTGAGGGGAGGACTAATGAAAAACTGTTTTTT. Translated: CASSEGRTNEKLFF.

The V gene is TRBV18, the J gene TRBJ1-5; 8 bases map to TRBD1. Germline assignment: CDR1 KGHSH and CDR2 LQKENI. The ends lost 3 bases at V and 2 bases at J; junction bases unmatched: 3. The CDR3 is 15 residues long. The CDR3 region is CASSPTGGGNQPQHF. CDR3 coding DNA: TGTGCCAGCTCACCTACAGGGGGAGGCAATCAGCCCCAGCATTTT.

The V call is TRBV4-1, the J call TRBJ1-1, with D possibly matching TRBD1 (5 bases). CDR1 MGHRA and CDR2 YSYEKL come from the germline V gene. Trimming pared 2 bases from V and 1 base from J, leaving 11 bases between. The CDR3 is 15 residues long. The CDR3 coding sequence is TGCGCCAGCAGCCAATCCCGGGGCAAGAACACTGAAGCTTTCTTT. The encoded protein is CASSQSRGKNTEAFF.

The V and J genes are TRBV6-1 and TRBJ2-2; D is unresolved. The CDR3 length is 13 residues. Between the trimmed V and J ends, which lost 2 bases and 6 bases, there was a span of 7 bases. Germline values: CDR1 MNHNS, CDR2 SASEGT. The CDR3 spells CASSELSSGELFF. In nucleotides, the CDR3 is TGTGCCAGCAGTGAATTGAGTTCCGGGGAGCTGTTTTTT.

The chain has TRBV19 and TRBJ1-4; D is possibly TRBD1 (6 bases). The CDR3 covers 14 residues. Germline V lookup: CDR1 LNHDA, CDR2 SQIVND (reference sequence). The V and J ends lost 1 base and 7 bases respectively, with 10 bases between them. CDR3 sequence reads: CASSIGQGTEKLFF. In DNA, the CDR3 is TGTGCCAGTAGTATAGGGCAGGGGACTGAAAAACTGTTTTTT.

This clone was found once. The chain has TRBV19 and TRBJ1-1, with D maybe TRBD1 (6 bases). This CDR3 spans 14 amino acids. Germline CDR1 and CDR2: LNHDA and SQIVND (reference sequence). Deletions cut 3 bases from V and 0 bases from J, with 8 bases between. CDR3 DNA sequence: TGTGCCAGTAGTATTGGGGGCATGAACACTGAAGCTTTCTTT. Amino acids: CASSIGGMNTEAFF. Supplemented by reference TRBV19 and TRBJ1-1, the full variable domain reads DGGITQSPKYLFRKEGQNVTLSCEQNLNHDAMYWYRQDPGQGLRLIYYSQIVNDFQKGDIAEGYSVSREKKESFPLTVTSAQKNPTAFYLCASSIGGMNTEAFFGQGTRLTVV.

The V gene is TRBV18, the J gene TRBJ1-6; TRBD1 is a possible D gene (6 bases). The V end lost 0 bases, the J end lost 5 bases, and 11 bases lay between the germline ends. The CDR3 has 16 residues. Germline CDR1 reads KGHSH; CDR2 reads LQKENI. This chain's CDR3 is CASSPPGGYNNSPLHF. The CDR3 DNA reads as TGTGCCAGCTCACCACCGGGGGGCTACAATAATTCACCCCTCCACTTT. Complete variable domain (other parts from reference TRBV18 and TRBJ1-6): NAGVMQNPRHLVRRRGQEARLRCSPMKGHSHVYWYRQLPEEGLKFMVYLQKENIIDESGMPKERFSAEFPKEGPSILRIQQVVRGDSAAYFCASSPPGGYNNSPLHFGNGTRLTVT.

The rearrangement links TRBV5-5 to TRBJ1-2, with unresolved D. This CDR3 contains 12 residues. Germline values: CDR1 SGHKS, CDR2 YYEKEE (reference sequence). Trimming removed 0 bases from V and 8 bases from J, with 8 bases in between. The CDR3 DNA is TGTGCCAGCAGCTTGGATGGTTACGGCTACACCTTC. This encodes CASSLDGYGYTF.

This clone has a single count. V is TRBV27 and J is TRBJ1-3, with D tentatively TRBD1 (5 bases). From germline, CDR1 is MNHEY and CDR2 SMNVEV (reference sequence). V lost 10 bases to trimming and J lost 0 bases, with 13 bases between them. The CDR3 loop spans 14 amino acids. This CDR3 reads CATRDRHSGNTIYF. The CDR3 nucleotides are TGTGCCACCCGGGACCGACACTCTGGAAACACCATATATTTT.

In this sample, this clone turned up once. V is TRBV7-2 and J is TRBJ2-7, with TRBD2 identical over 11 bases. J gave up 4 bases and V 5 bases, and 7 bases lay outside the gene matches. CDR3 size: 15 residues. In germline, CDR1 is SGHTA, CDR2 FQGNSA. DNA for the CDR3: TGTGCCAGCAGCACCTTAGCGGGAGGGCGGTACGAGCAGTACTTC. Translated: CASSTLAGGRYEQYF.

J is TRBJ1-1 and V is TRBV6-5, with a possible D match to TRBD1 (5 bases). The germline gives CDR1 MNHEY, CDR2 SVGAGI. Trimming removed 6 bases from V and 0 bases from J, with 11 bases in between. The CDR3 has 14 residues. CDR3 in DNA: TGTGCCAGCAGGGGCGGGGGGATGAACACTGAAGCTTTCTTT. It yields the protein CASRGGGMNTEAFF.